This T cell receptor (beta chain) was retrieved from a study of cytomegalovirus exposure and HLA in healthy donors. Across the study: An earlier analysis found 110 million or so unique TCR beta sequences from approximately 190 million T cells. General study points: No immune exposure information besides CMV serostatus was available. Confirmation in vitro established that a few CMV-associated chains were specific for CMV antigens.

Amplification used 60 Vbeta primers and 13 Jbeta primers. Clones were sequenced by immunoSEQ multiplex PCR, and TCRdb holds only the in-frame ones, with some missing. The sample includes over 150,000 clones, approximately 88% of them seen just once. Unmatched junction bases numbered 11, after V lost 2 bases and J lost 7 bases. This CDR3 is 16 amino acids long. Germline V gives CDR1 SGDLS, CDR2 YYNGEE. As to this clone: Its specificity is not known.

What was sequenced was PBMCs. The chain couples TRBV9 to TRBJ2-1, with 8 bases aligning to TRBD2. The receptor's source is a boy under 10 years old in good health and CMV-seronegative. The CDR3 DNA is TGTGCCAGCAGCGTCAGCGGGGGCCTCCCTACAAATGAGCAGTTCTTC. It specifies CASSVSGGLPTNEQFF.